This TCR beta chain was recovered during a study of T-cell reconstitution after alpha-beta-depleted transplantation in children. This clonotype was detected many times. The TCRbeta library incorporated unique molecular identifiers. TCRdb re-called the PCR reads with MiXCR, one entry per CDR3 protein. The sample has just over 70,000 distinct CDR3 sequences, 5.5% to 7.5% seen once. Germline lookup yields CDR1 SQVTM and CDR2 ANQGSEA. The CDR3 length is 11 residues. Trimming removed 4 bases from V and 7 bases from J, with 10 bases in between. The chain carries TRBV29-1 and TRBJ1-1, with D perhaps TRBD1 (5 bases). The TCR sequence derives from a human donor who donated a stem cell graft to a child with acute lymphoblastic leukemia. This sample comprised PBMCs from the stem cell graft donor, obtained from the stem cell graft. The CDR3 DNA sequence: TGCAGCGTTGTTCAGGGCGTTGAAGCTTTCTTT. It yields the protein CSVVQGVEAFF.